This T cell receptor (beta chain) stems from a study of post-analysis software for immune sequencing data. The wider study: Both relapsing-remitting and secondary progressive multiple sclerosis featured among the disease courses, as did progressive-relapsing multiple sclerosis.

In this sample, this clonotype turned up a few times. Its antigen is unidentified. General study results and limits: F measure showed strong co-clustering of same-batch samples. In multiple sclerosis, normalized Chao1 diversity was significantly below that of controls.

Sequencing libraries made from TCR beta cDNA carried unique molecular identifiers. From around 0.96 to 9.9 million T cells, roughly 530,000 cDNA molecules were obtained. TCRdb independently ran MiXCR on the PCR reads; one entry per CDR3 protein. The sample has some 370,000 distinct CDR3 sequences; around 37% are singletons. The sequence derives from a girl under 18 with multiple sclerosis. The sequenced sample consisted of blood.

As DNA, the CDR3 is TGTGCCAGCAGACCGGACAGGGCCGGCTACACCTTC. Its translation is CASRPDRAGYTF. The chain carries TRBV12-3 or TRBV12-4 and TRBJ1-2, with 8 nucleotides matching TRBD1. The CDR3 sequence is 12 residues long. V gave up 6 bases and J gave up 8 bases; unmatched junction bases: 5.